Below, 24 T cell receptor beta chains from the same sample are listed, as sequenced in a study of CD8 T cells in Susac syndrome. With random hexamers, 0.5 to 1 ug RNA was reverse transcribed. A single record per CDR3 protein comes from TCRdb applying MiXCR to the immunoSEQ multiplex PCR reads. This sample has hundreds of thousands of distinct CDR3 sequences; about 85% occur once, and the top ten carry over 0.095%. What was sequenced was CD8+ T cells from PBMCs. The source is a human donor with multiple sclerosis.

The chain links TRBV2 to TRBJ2-2; D remains ambiguous. With 7 bases removed from V and 7 bases from J, the gap between germline ends came to 16 bases. Germline-derived CDR1 and CDR2 are SNHLY and FYNNEI. The CDR3 extends over 14 amino acids. The CDR3 DNA reads TGTGCCAGCATGGGAAAGTGGGTGGTCGGGGAGCTGTTTTTT. Protein product: CASMGKWVVGELFF.

V is TRBV5-1 and J is TRBJ2-1, with TRBD2 identical over 8 bases. This CDR3 region has 15 residues. The germline V gene encodes CDR1 SGHRS and CDR2 YFSETQ. Trimming cost V 5 bases and J 8 bases; bases outside gene matches: 12. CDR3 coding DNA: TGCGCCAGCAGGGCGGCGGGAGGTATTAGCGATGAGCAGTTCTTC. It specifies CASRAAGGISDEQFF.

The chain has TRBV2 and TRBJ2-2; 7 nucleotides agree with TRBD1. Looked up from germline, CDR1 is SNHLY and CDR2 is FYNNEI. Trimming removed 8 bases from V and 4 bases from J; junction bases left unmatched: 16. This CDR3 region has 17 residues. The CDR3 sequence: CASLMGPGQTSTGELFF. The CDR3 DNA reads as TGTGCCAGCCTGATGGGACCGGGACAGACGAGCACCGGGGAGCTGTTTTTT.

The chain employs TRBV19 and TRBJ1-2, with 9 bases that match TRBD1. The CDR3 sequence is 14 residues long. J was trimmed by 8 bases and V by 7 bases; bases with no gene match: 11. Germline CDR1 LNHDA, CDR2 SQIVND (reference sequence). CDR3 loop: CASMGDRVYYGYTF. For the CDR3, the DNA is TGTGCCAGTATGGGGGACAGGGTCTATTACGGCTACACCTTC.

The chain links TRBV23-1 to TRBJ1-2; 10 bases map to TRBD1. TRBV23-1 is an open reading frame whose function is uncertain. The CDR3 consists of 17 residues. Losses at the gene ends were 3 bases for V and 6 bases for J; bases not matched to a gene: 13. The CDR3 loop reads CASSHPTGGPTRNGYTF. In nucleotides, the CDR3 is TGCGCCAGCAGTCACCCGACAGGGGGCCCTACTCGGAATGGCTACACCTTC.

This chain connects TRBV11-3 to TRBJ2-2; no reliable D call. Germline V lookup: CDR1 SGHNT, CDR2 YENEEA. The germline V and J ends were trimmed by 8 bases and 1 base, with 11 bases remaining between them. CDR3 length equals 14 residues. The CDR3 loop reads CASRPRGNTGELFF. Here the CDR3 DNA reads TGTGCCAGCCGGCCCCGAGGGAACACCGGGGAGCTGTTTTTT.

The V and J genes are TRBV25-1 and TRBJ1-2, with D unclear. Germline-derived CDR1 and CDR2 are MGHDK and SYGVNS. V was shortened by 0 bases and J by 4 bases, with 9 bases between the two germline ends. The CDR3 sequence is 14 residues long. CDR3 residues: CASSEYDVSYGYTF. CDR3 nucleotides: TGTGCCAGCAGTGAATATGACGTCTCCTATGGCTACACCTTC.

The rearrangement links TRBV7-3 to TRBJ2-2; D is ambiguous. The CDR3 sequence is 15 residues long. Germline V gene data show CDR1 as SGHTA and CDR2 as FQGTGA. V shed 6 bases and J shed 5 bases, with 16 bases lying between them. Here the CDR3 DNA reads TGTGCCAGCAGTCCTAGTCGTCGTGGGACCGGGGAGCTGTTTTTT. Residues: CASSPSRRGTGELFF.

The gene calls are TRBV4-1 and TRBJ2-3, with 8 bases identical to TRBD1. V lost 2 bases and J lost 3; bases outside the gene matches: 7. The CDR3 sequence is 16 residues long. CDR1 MGHRA and CDR2 YSYEKL come from the germline V gene. In nucleotides, the CDR3 is TGCGCCAGCAGCCAACCTCGACAGGGGCAAACAGATACGCAGTATTTT. Protein product: CASSQPRQGQTDTQYF.

This clonotype was picked up a small number of times. In DNA, the CDR3 is TGTGCCAGCTGCGGACTAGCGGGAGGGGGGGGAACTTACAATGAGCAGTTCTTC. Its translation is CASCGLAGGGGTYNEQFF. J is TRBJ2-1 and V is TRBV7-8; TRBD2 matches at 15 bases. This CDR3 comprises 18 residues. V lost 8 bases and J lost 4; bases outside the gene matches: 12. Germline CDR1 is SGHVS and CDR2 is FQNEAQ.

The chain combines TRBV5-6 with TRBJ2-1; 8 bases are shared with TRBD1. The length of the CDR3 is 14 residues. Looked up from germline, CDR1 is SGHDT and CDR2 is YYEEEE. The V and J ends lost 4 bases and 9 bases, in that order; junction bases with no gene match: 9. The CDR3 DNA reads TGTGCCAGCAGCCAGAGGACAGGGTTGGGTGAGCAGTTCTTC. It specifies CASSQRTGLGEQFF.

The V call is TRBV11-3, the J call TRBJ2-4; 9 bases match TRBD1. Germline CDR1 and CDR2: SGHNT and YENEEA. Unmatched junction bases numbered 8, after V lost 5 bases and J lost 6 bases. This CDR3 spans 15 amino acids. As DNA, the CDR3 is TGTGCCAGCAGCCTGCTCGACAGGGGGACAAACATTCAGTACTTC. This encodes CASSLLDRGTNIQYF. Looking up the rest from reference TRBV11-3 and TRBJ2-4 gives the full variable domain: EAGVVQSPRYKIIEKKQPVAFWCNPISGHNTLYWYLQNLGQGPELLIRYENEEAVDDSQLPKDRFSAERLKGVDSTLKIQPAELGDSAVYLCASSLLDRGTNIQYFGAGTRLSVL.

The rearrangement links TRBV10-2 to TRBJ1-1; no clear D. The ends were cut back, 8 bases at V and 0 bases at J, with 10 bases in the middle. The germline gives CDR1 WSHSY, CDR2 SAAADI. This CDR3 has 13 amino acids. The CDR3 reads CASRPEMNTEAFF. Here the CDR3 DNA reads TGCGCCAGCCGGCCAGAGATGAACACTGAAGCTTTCTTT.

This sequence joins TRBV29-1 and TRBJ2-1, with D perhaps assigned TRBD1 or TRBD2 (5 bases each). There are 14 residues in the CDR3. The germline V gene encodes CDR1 SQVTM and CDR2 ANQGSEA. V was clipped by 4 bases and J by 5 bases, with 15 bases between them. This CDR3 is CSVGGAGADNEQFF. For the CDR3, the DNA is TGCAGCGTTGGGGGCGCGGGCGCCGACAATGAGCAGTTCTTC.

J is TRBJ2-4 and V is TRBV23-1, with TRBD1 matching 7 bases. TRBV23-1 belongs to the ORF category, with a function that is uncertain. This CDR3 comprises 16 residues. The V and J ends lost 0 bases and 8 bases, in that order; junction bases with no gene match: 10. CDR3 DNA sequence: TGCGCCAGCAGTCAATCCGACAGGGCGGTCGTAGACATTCAGTACTTC. Its protein is CASSQSDRAVVDIQYF.

The CDR3 here is CASSGSFTEAFF. The DNA for the CDR3 is TGTGCCAGCAGTGGGAGTTTCACTGAAGCTTTCTTT. The V and J genes are TRBV25-1 and TRBJ1-1, with D unresolved. The CDR3 is made up of 12 amino acids. CDR1 is MGHDK, CDR2 SYGVNS, per germline. With 4 bases removed from V and 4 bases from J, the gap between germline ends came to 7 bases.

The V call is TRBV10-3, the J call TRBJ1-1; D unclear. The germline V gene encodes CDR1 ENHRY and CDR2 SYGVKD. V lost 1 base and J 3 bases, leaving 6 bases between the germline ends. This CDR3 has 13 amino acids. The chain's CDR3 is CAISEYSDTEAFF. DNA of the CDR3: TGTGCCATCAGTGAGTATAGCGACACTGAAGCTTTCTTT.

This chain connects TRBV27 to TRBJ1-4; D is unclear. Germline V lookup: CDR1 MNHEY, CDR2 SMNVEV (reference sequence). The CDR3 extends over 19 amino acids. Trimming pared 6 bases from V and 3 bases from J, leaving 26 bases between. The CDR3 DNA reads as TGTGCCAGCAGCTTTGTCTGGACTCCTGGCGCCCTGGCTAATGAAAAACTGTTTTTT. Translating it yields CASSFVWTPGALANEKLFF.

This chain connects TRBV9 to TRBJ2-1; 8 bases are a match to TRBD2. Trimming at V came to 3 bases and at J to 7 bases, leaving 9 bases not matched to a gene. From germline, CDR1 is SGDLS and CDR2 YYNGEE. The CDR3 has 15 amino acids. The chain's CDR3 is CASSASGSPINEQFF. As DNA, the CDR3 is TGTGCCAGCAGCGCCAGCGGGAGCCCAATTAATGAGCAGTTCTTC.

This rearrangement joins TRBV7-3 to TRBJ2-1; 7 positions agree with TRBD2. Germline assignment: CDR1 SGHTA and CDR2 FQGTGA. V was clipped by 2 bases and J by 4 bases; unmatched bases: 8. The CDR3 is 16 residues long. In nucleotides, the CDR3 is TGTGCCAGCAGCTTAGTGACGGGAGGCAATTACAATGAGCAGTTCTTC. Translation gives CASSLVTGGNYNEQFF.

This chain connects TRBV7-9 to TRBJ2-7; 8 bases fit TRBD1. CDR3 length: 14 residues. Losses at the gene ends were 4 bases for V and 6 bases for J; bases not matched to a gene: 8. CDR1 and CDR2 (germline): SEHNR, FQNEAQ (reference sequence). CDR3 in DNA: TGTGCCAGCAGCTGGCCCGGGACAGGTCTCGAGCAGTACTTC. It encodes CASSWPGTGLEQYF.

This rearrangement joins TRBV4-1 to TRBJ2-1; D not certain. V lost 4 bases to trimming and J lost 6 bases, with 10 bases between them. Germline CDR1 and CDR2: MGHRA and YSYEKL. The length of the CDR3 is 13 residues. The CDR3 protein is CASSRHGLNEQFF. The CDR3 coding sequence is TGCGCCAGCAGCCGGCACGGCCTCAATGAGCAGTTCTTC.

CDR3 nucleotides: TGCGCCAGCAGCTTTATGGGACAAATAGAGACCCAGTACTTC. Translated: CASSFMGQIETQYF. This rearrangement joins TRBV5-1 to TRBJ2-5; D might be TRBD1 (6 bases). V was clipped by 2 bases and J by 4 bases, with 12 bases between them. CDR1 and CDR2 from the germline V gene are SGHRS and YFSETQ. CDR3 length: 14 amino acids.

The V gene is TRBV27, the J gene TRBJ2-1; D possibly corresponds to TRBD2 (6 bases). The CDR3 has 14 residues. V lost 5 bases and J lost 5, with 13 bases in between. Per germline, CDR1 MNHEY and CDR2 SMNVEV (reference sequence). The CDR3 protein is CASSTRLVDNEQFF. The CDR3 bases are TGTGCCAGCAGTACGCGACTAGTAGACAATGAGCAGTTCTTC.